Shown below are 27 T cell receptor beta chains from a single sample sequenced in a study of T cell repertoires in cytomegalovirus infection. In TCRdb, the reads were re-called with MiXCR into one record per CDR3 protein. Among 300,000 to 400,000 distinct CDR3 sequences listed, roughly 29% were seen once. For these TCRs, the target antigens are not known. This specimen was cultured PBMCs, taken from culture after CMV antigen stimulation. The receptors come from a human donor in good health (CMV status not recorded). Some clones in this sample may be carry-over from other donors' samples.

This clonotype was counted only a few times. The chain employs TRBV12-3 or TRBV12-4 and TRBJ1-4; 7 bases line up with TRBD1. After removal of 1 base from V and 3 bases from J, the junction contained 8 bases not matched to a gene. CDR3 size: 17 residues. CDR3 in amino acids: CASSLVNPGQPNEKLFF. The CDR3 nucleotides are TGTGCCAGCAGTTTAGTGAACCCGGGACAGCCTAATGAAAAACTGTTTTTT.

The genes are TRBV5-1 and TRBJ1-4; 7 nucleotides match TRBD1. The CDR3 loop spans 14 amino acids. V dropped 5 bases and J dropped 7; count of bases not matched to a gene: 8. Germline V gene sequence: CDR1 SGHRS, CDR2 YFSETQ. CDR3 amino acids: CASRSTGISEKLFF. As DNA, the CDR3 is TGCGCCAGCAGATCGACAGGGATCAGTGAAAAACTGTTTTTT.

The CDR3 DNA follows: TGTGCCACCAGCAGAGATTCTAGCGGGGGGGCGAAGACCAAAAACATTCAGTACTTC. Translation: CATSRDSSGGAKTKNIQYF. The chain couples TRBV15 to TRBJ2-4; 12 bases align to TRBD2. CDR3 size: 19 residues. Germline loops: CDR1 LNHNV, CDR2 YYDKDF (reference sequence). Trimming at V came to 0 bases and at J to 2 bases, leaving 8 bases not matched to a gene.

There are many counts of this clonotype. The V call is TRBV20-1, the J call TRBJ2-3; 7 nucleotides align to TRBD1. The CDR3 totals 14 residues. Germline trimming cut 1 base from V and 4 bases from J; bases unmatched to any gene: 5. Germline V lookup: CDR1 DFQATT, CDR2 SNEGSKA (reference sequence). The CDR3 nucleotides are TGCAGTGCTAGAGCGAGGCAGGGGGCAGATACGCAGTATTTT. This gives the protein CSARARQGADTQYF.

The rearrangement joins TRBV15 to TRBJ1-3; D uncertain. V lost 2 bases and J lost 0, with 11 bases in between. The CDR3 has 16 residues. The germline V gene has CDR1 LNHNV and CDR2 YYDKDF (reference sequence). DNA of the CDR3: TGTGCCACCAGCAGATCCCGGACGGTCTCTGGAAACACCATATATTTT. Protein: CATSRSRTVSGNTIYF.

This clonotype was recorded a few times. The V call is TRBV10-3, the J call TRBJ2-7; tentative D call: TRBD2 (7 bases). The germline CDR1 and CDR2 sequences are ENHRY and SYGVKD. V lost 0 bases and J lost 3, with 15 bases in between. The CDR3 has 16 residues. In DNA, the CDR3 is TGTGCCATCAGTGAGTCGCGGGGAGGGGGAAGCTACGAGCAGTACTTC. Translating gives CAISESRGGGSYEQYF.

This clonotype was found many times. The rearrangement links TRBV7-2 to TRBJ1-6; D is perhaps TRBD1 (5 bases). The CDR3 sequence is 16 residues long. V was cut by 4 bases and J by 8 bases, with 18 bases left in between. From germline, CDR1 is SGHTA and CDR2 FQGNSA. CDR3 region: CASSSRLVTAHSPLHF. The CDR3 region has the DNA TGTGCCAGCAGCTCCCGGCTTGTGACAGCCCATTCACCCCTCCACTTT.

This clonotype was seen more than once but under ten times. The chain carries TRBV6-5 and TRBJ1-1; 7 bases are a match to TRBD1. V trimming: 6 bases; J trimming: 6 bases; junction bases outside the gene matches: 10. The germline CDR1 and CDR2 sequences are MNHEY and SVGAGI. The CDR3 has 14 amino acids. The CDR3 DNA is TGTGCCAGCAGCGCACAGGGGACCTCCCCTGAAGCTTTCTTT. Encoded protein: CASSAQGTSPEAFF.

The V and J genes are TRBV9 and TRBJ2-1, with 13 bases lining up with TRBD2. The CDR3 totals 16 residues. Trimming cost V 2 bases and J 9 bases; bases outside gene matches: 8. From germline, CDR1 is SGDLS and CDR2 YYNGEE. The CDR3 loop is CASSVALTSGRREQFF. CDR3 DNA sequence: TGTGCCAGCAGCGTGGCGCTGACTAGCGGGAGGCGTGAGCAGTTCTTC.

This clonotype has at least ten counts. This chain uses TRBV7-2 with TRBJ2-7, with 8 positions matching TRBD2. The germline gives CDR1 SGHTA, CDR2 FQGNSA. V shed 1 base and J 1 base; nucleotides not matched to a gene: 12. CDR3 length: 18 amino acids. CDR3 amino acids: CASSLVRGRSGSSYEQYF. The CDR3 nucleotides read TGTGCCAGCAGCTTAGTCCGGGGTCGGAGCGGGAGTTCCTACGAGCAGTACTTC.

This clonotype was found many times. The chain uses TRBV20-1 and TRBJ2-3, with TRBD2 identical over 7 bases. This CDR3 region has 15 residues. The germline V gene encodes CDR1 DFQATT and CDR2 SNEGSKA (reference sequence). V gave up 3 bases and J gave up 4 bases; unmatched junction bases: 10. In nucleotides, the CDR3 is TGCAGTGCTAGCAGGACAAGCGGGAACGCAGATACGCAGTATTTT. This codes for CSASRTSGNADTQYF.

This clonotype showed up just a few times. CDR3 region: CASSSEPVHSNQPQHF. The CDR3 DNA reads TGTGCCAGCAGCTCCGAACCGGTTCATAGCAATCAGCCCCAGCATTTT. The chain uses TRBV7-6 and TRBJ1-5; no clear D gene. V was pared by 4 bases and J by 0 bases, with 13 bases between. This CDR3 contains 16 residues. The V gene's germline CDR1 is SGHVS and CDR2 FNYEAQ.

Details on this clonotype: The junction departs from germline at one end; a sequencing error may be responsible. This chain links TRBV11-2 with TRBJ2-7; 10 nucleotides agree with TRBD2. Per germline, CDR1 SGHAT and CDR2 FQNNGV. This CDR3 has 17 residues. The CDR3 spells CTSSLWRAGGASYEQYF. CDR3 nucleotides: TGTACCAGCAGCTTATGGCGAGCGGGAGGGGCTTCCTACGAGCAGTACTTC.

The chain has TRBV10-3 and TRBJ2-3; 7 bases are a match to TRBD1. The CDR3 has 13 amino acids. The junction had 5 bases not matched to a gene; V was cut back by 8 bases and J by 3 bases. Germline V gene data show CDR1 as ENHRY and CDR2 as SYGVKD. The CDR3 here is CAIAQGETDTQYF. The DNA for the CDR3 is TGTGCCATCGCTCAGGGGGAGACAGATACGCAGTATTTT.

The chain uses TRBV11-2 and TRBJ1-2; D uncertain. In germline, CDR1 is SGHAT, CDR2 FQNNGV. This CDR3 is built from 13 residues. The ends were cut back, 2 bases at V and 6 bases at J, with 10 bases in the middle. The CDR3 DNA follows: TGTGCCAGCAGCTTAAACCGGAAGGATGGCTACACCTTC. Protein: CASSLNRKDGYTF.

This clonotype was counted only a few times. V is TRBV20-1 and J is TRBJ2-5; unclear D gene. CDR3 length: 13 amino acids. Germline V gene lookup returns CDR1 DFQATT and CDR2 SNEGSKA (reference sequence). V lost 5 bases to trimming and J lost 1 base, with 11 bases between them. CDR3: CSAPAEGQETQYF. CDR3 DNA sequence: TGCAGTGCTCCCGCCGAAGGCCAAGAGACCCAGTACTTC.

V gene TRBV7-3 combines with J gene TRBJ2-2; tentatively, D is TRBD2 (5 bases). CDR1 is SGHTA, CDR2 FQGTGA, per germline. Trimming stripped 7 bases from V and 7 bases from J, with 13 bases between. The CDR3 is made up of 13 amino acids. CDR3 protein: CASTAIRGGELFF. The CDR3, as DNA: TGTGCCAGCACCGCGATTCGGGGCGGGGAGCTGTTTTTT.

This clonotype was seen a few times. The chain carries TRBV19 and TRBJ1-1, with 8 bases that match TRBD1. The V gene end was trimmed by 7 bases and the J gene end by 0 bases; junction bases not matched to a gene: 13. The CDR3 loop spans 17 amino acids. Germline V gene data show CDR1 as LNHDA and CDR2 as SQIVND (reference sequence). The CDR3 nucleotides read TGTGCCAGTACCTTCGGACAGGGACTCCCCATGAACACTGAAGCTTTCTTT. Its translation: CASTFGQGLPMNTEAFF.

This clonotype has a handful of counts. V usage is TRBV2 and J usage is TRBJ2-5; D remains ambiguous. This CDR3 has 13 amino acids. Per the germline V gene, CDR1 is SNHLY and CDR2 is FYNNEI. With 2 bases removed from V and 5 bases from J, the gap between germline ends came to 9 bases. The CDR3 coding sequence is TGTGCCAGCAGTGAACTAAGGGCCGAGACCCAGTACTTC. Translation: CASSELRAETQYF.

In its sample, this clonotype was seen a few times. V usage is TRBV7-2 and J usage is TRBJ2-7, with 7 bases matching TRBD1. This CDR3 comprises 19 residues. Germline V CDR1 and CDR2: SGHTA, FQGNSA. Losses at the gene ends were 1 base for V and 1 base for J; bases not matched to a gene: 16. CDR3 DNA: TGTGCCAGCAGCTTAGTAAGTGACAGGGACCCTATCCCTTCCTACGAGCAGTACTTC. It encodes CASSLVSDRDPIPSYEQYF. Full variable domain (rest looked up from reference TRBV7-2 and TRBJ2-7): GAGVSQSPSNKVTEKGKDVELRCDPISGHTALYWYRQSLGQGLEFLIYFQGNSAPDKSGLPSDRFSAERTGGSVSTLTIQRTQQEDSAVYLCASSLVSDRDPIPSYEQYFGPGTRLTVT.

This sequence joins TRBV7-6 and TRBJ1-1, with D tentatively TRBD1 (5 bases). Germline CDR1 is SGHVS and CDR2 is FNYEAQ. Trimming cost V 6 bases and J 6 bases, with 11 bases left between them. CDR3 size: 12 residues. CDR3 coding DNA: TGTGCCAGCAGTCCAGGGCCCTCTGAAGCTTTCTTT. This gives the protein CASSPGPSEAFF.

V gene TRBV6-1 combines with J gene TRBJ2-5; D is possibly TRBD1 (6 bases). Germline assignment: CDR1 MNHNS and CDR2 SASEGT. The V end was cut by 6 bases, the J end by 2 bases, with 13 bases between. The CDR3 loop spans 14 amino acids. CDR3 in amino acids: CASSETGLQETQYF. The CDR3 DNA reads TGTGCCAGCAGCGAGACAGGCCTACAAGAGACCCAGTACTTC.

The gene calls are TRBV28 and TRBJ2-7; D is perhaps TRBD2 (5 bases). This CDR3 region has 15 residues. The germline V and J ends were trimmed by 2 bases and 2 bases, with 13 bases remaining between them. Germline V CDR1 and CDR2: MDHEN, SYDVKM. The CDR3 spells CASSLTGGVTYEQYF. The CDR3 DNA is TGTGCCAGCAGTTTAACTGGAGGAGTAACCTACGAGCAGTACTTC.

The chain uses TRBV4-1 and TRBJ2-3; 12 nucleotides agree with TRBD2. V shed 3 bases and J 3 bases; nucleotides not matched to a gene: 4. CDR1 is MGHRA and CDR2 is YSYEKL in the germline V gene. The CDR3 length is 16 residues. The CDR3 loop is CASSQTSGRGTDTQYF. The CDR3 DNA follows: TGCGCCAGCAGCCAGACTAGCGGGAGAGGGACAGATACGCAGTATTTT.

The V call is TRBV7-9, the J call TRBJ2-3; D is unclear. The CDR3 runs to 14 residues. Germline CDR1 SEHNR, CDR2 FQNEAQ (reference sequence). V was clipped by 8 bases and J by 0 bases, with 12 bases between them. The CDR3 protein is CASLDLTSTDTQYF. As DNA, the CDR3 is TGTGCCAGCCTTGACCTGACTAGCACAGATACGCAGTATTTT. The full variable domain, its missing parts supplied by reference TRBV7-9 and TRBJ2-3, is DTGVSQNPRHKITKRGQNVTFRCDPISEHNRLYWYRQTLGQGPEFLTYFQNEAQLEKSRLLSDRFSAERPKGSFSTLEIQRTEQGDSAMYLCASLDLTSTDTQYFGPGTRLTVL.

The J gene is TRBJ2-1, the V gene TRBV6-6; D is possibly TRBD2 (6 bases). CDR1 is MNHNY and CDR2 is SVGAGI in the germline V gene (reference sequence). The CDR3 is 14 residues long. V lost 7 bases and J 9 bases, leaving 19 bases between the germline ends. CDR3 in DNA: TGTGCCAGCATCGGGACTCCCTCGGGTGGTGAGCAGTTCTTC. It is translated as CASIGTPSGGEQFF.

This clonotype appeared a few times. The rearrangement uses TRBV7-3 and TRBJ2-7; possibly TRBD2 for D (6 bases). The length of the CDR3 is 15 residues. Deletions cut 5 bases from V and 2 bases from J, with 16 bases between. Germline-derived CDR1 and CDR2 are SGHTA and FQGTGA. CDR3 in DNA: TGTGCCAGCAGCCCCGGGAGCGGCCCTCCCTACGAGCAGTACTTC. Translating gives CASSPGSGPPYEQYF.